These T cell receptor beta chains were read from a single sample in a study of Graves' ophthalmopathy and Graves' hyperthyroidism. MiXCR was run by TCRdb on the multiplex PCR reads, yielding one entry per CDR3 protein. The sample lists about 390,000 distinct CDR3 sequences; less than 20% were seen once. Sequencing used peripheral blood. The receptors here all came from a woman younger than 35 with stable Graves' hyperthyroidism. The CDR3 runs from the conserved cysteine through the conserved F or W. D genes are given only for firm matches. Expanded clones are given a class, and other clones once, few, many or no size at all.

V	D	J	size	DNA	CDR3
TRBV7-2	TRBD2	TRBJ2-5	many	TGTGCCAGCAGCCGCCGGGAGGTTGGAAAGGAGACCCAGTACTTC	CASSRREVGKETQYF
TRBV6-1	-	TRBJ2-5	-	TGTGCCAGCAGTCCCCTCGGGGCATCAGAGACCCAGTACTTC	CASSPLGASETQYF
TRBV20-1	TRBD2	TRBJ2-2	few	TGCAGTGCTAGAGCCGGGGGGGCCGGGGAGCTGTTTTTT	CSARAGGAGELFF
TRBV3-1	-	TRBJ1-5	many	TGTGCCAGCAGCCGTGGGGGCGACAGTGGTACCCAGCATTTT	CASSRGGDSGTQHF
TRBV30	-	TRBJ2-7	-	TGTGCCTGGGGGGCCCCGGGTGAGCAGTACTTC	CAWGAPGEQYF
TRBV3-1	-	TRBJ2-5	-	TGTGCCAGCAGCCAAGAGTTTAGGAGGGAAAGGGAGACCCAGTACTTC	CASSQEFRRERETQYF
TRBV7-2	-	TRBJ1-2	many	TGTGCCAGCAGCCAAAGCCGGCTAACTAACTATGGCTACACCTTC	CASSQSRLTNYGYTF
TRBV29-1	-	TRBJ1-3	many	TGCAGCGTTGTTGGAGGGGAAAGCTCTGGAAACACCATATATTTT	CSVVGGESSGNTIYF
TRBV12-3/TRBV12-4	-	TRBJ2-7	many	TGTGCCAGCAGAGGGCTATACTACGAGCAGTACTTC	CASRGLYYEQYF
TRBV27	TRBD2	TRBJ2-2	many	TGTGCCAGCAGACGGGGGACTAGCGGGGGGGAGCTGTTTTTT	CASRRGTSGGELFF
TRBV5-1	TRBD1	TRBJ1-5	many	TGCGCCAGCAGCGAAGGGGGCTTTAGCAATCAGCCCCAGCATTTT	CASSEGGFSNQPQHF
TRBV11-2	-	TRBJ1-5	many	TGTGCCAGCAGCTTAGATCTGCGGCAGCCCCAGCATTTT	CASSLDLRQPQHF
TRBV6-2/TRBV6-3	-	TRBJ2-7	many	TGTGCCAGCAGGATAGGGGCGCTCTACGAGCAGTACTTC	CASRIGALYEQYF
TRBV7-3	-	TRBJ1-6	many	TGTGCCAGCAGCTTAATCGGGGGGCGCGGTTCACCCCTCCACTTT	CASSLIGGRGSPLHF
TRBV12-3/TRBV12-4	-	TRBJ2-4	many	TGTGCCAGCAGCCTCCACGTAGGAAACATTCAGTACTTC	CASSLHVGNIQYF
TRBV7-2	-	TRBJ1-1	many	TGTGCCAGCAACGGACAGCCTCGTACTGAAGCTTTCTTT	CASNGQPRTEAFF
TRBV12-3/TRBV12-4	TRBD1	TRBJ1-5	many	TGTGCCAGCAGACAGGGACAGGGGTATCAGCCCCAGCATTTT	CASRQGQGYQPQHF
TRBV7-2	TRBD1	TRBJ2-5	many	TGTGCCAGCAGCTCGGGACAGGGTTTCGCCCTCTTCTTC	CASSSGQGFALFF
TRBV6-2/TRBV6-3	-	TRBJ2-7	many	TGTGCCAGCAATACGCCTGGGTATGACTACGAGCAGTACTTC	CASNTPGYDYEQYF
TRBV4-1	-	TRBJ1-2	-	TGCGCCAGCAGCCAAGAAAATCCCTTAGACATTGGATACTATGGCTACACCTTC	CASSQENPLDIGYYGYTF